A single sample gave rise to the 31 T cell receptor beta chains below, sequenced in a study of long-term antiretroviral therapy in people with HIV. The authors ran the immunoSEQ assay, v3.0, at survey level. Sequenced by immunoSEQ multiplex PCR; TCRdb stores in-frame clones only, minus some. This sample yields under 30,000 clones, of which around four fifths are seen a single time; approximately 12% belongs to the top ten. The sample consisted of unsorted PBMCs, taken 0.8 years before starting antiretroviral therapy. The receptor set was obtained from a man younger than 35 with HIV.

The J gene is TRBJ2-1, the V gene TRBV5-1; 15 bases fit TRBD2. CDR3 length equals 17 residues. Losses at the gene ends were 2 bases for V and 2 bases for J; bases not matched to a gene: 2. Germline CDR1 and CDR2: SGHRS and YFSETQ. CDR3 amino acids: CASSLGLAGGPYNEQFF. The DNA of the CDR3 is TGCGCCAGCAGCTTAGGACTAGCGGGAGGGCCCTACAATGAGCAGTTCTTC. Full variable domain (rest looked up from reference TRBV5-1 and TRBJ2-1): KAGVTQTPRYLIKTRGQQVTLSCSPISGHRSVSWYQQTPGQGLQFLFEYFSETQRNKGNFPGRFSGRQFSNSRSEMNVSTLELGDSALYLCASSLGLAGGPYNEQFFGPGTRLTVL.

The chain recombines TRBV6-1 with TRBJ1-4; 8 bases line up with TRBD1. The germline V gene encodes CDR1 MNHNS and CDR2 SASEGT. V trimming: 4 bases; J trimming: 8 bases; junction bases outside the gene matches: 3. The CDR3 loop spans 13 amino acids. The CDR3 DNA reads TGTGCCAGCAGTGGACAGGGGCCCGAAAAACTGTTTTTT. Protein: CASSGQGPEKLFF.

V is TRBV5-4 and J is TRBJ2-6, with TRBD1 identical over 9 bases. The CDR3 spans 19 residues. Trimming removed 2 bases from V and 0 bases from J; junction bases left unmatched: 9. CDR1 is SGHNT, CDR2 YYREEE, per germline (reference sequence). The CDR3 spells CASSFPPGQGLSGANVLTF. The CDR3 nucleotides are TGTGCCAGCAGCTTTCCCCCGGGACAGGGACTCTCTGGGGCCAACGTCCTGACTTTC.

The chain employs TRBV19 and TRBJ2-7, with D possibly TRBD1 on 7 matching bases. CDR3 length: 15 amino acids. Germline values: CDR1 LNHDA, CDR2 SQIVND (reference sequence). Trimming removed 5 bases at V and 3 bases at J, with 17 bases between. CDR3 region: CASSPTTGEVYEQYF. The CDR3 DNA reads TGTGCCAGTAGTCCAACAACAGGGGAGGTCTACGAGCAGTACTTC. Variable domain in full (rest from reference TRBV19 and TRBJ2-7): DGGITQSPKYLFRKEGQNVTLSCEQNLNHDAMYWYRQDPGQGLRLIYYSQIVNDFQKGDIAEGYSVSREKKESFPLTVTSAQKNPTAFYLCASSPTTGEVYEQYFGPGTRLTVT.

The V call is TRBV4-3, the J call TRBJ2-1; 14 nucleotides agree with TRBD2. J lost 8 bases, V lost 4 bases, and 10 bases had no gene match. The CDR3 has 17 amino acids. Germline V CDR1 and CDR2: LGHNA, YSLEER. CDR3 nucleotide sequence: TGCGCCAGCAGCCCTCTCGGGACTAGCGGGAGAGGATATGAGCAGTTCTTC. This codes for CASSPLGTSGRGYEQFF.

This clone was seen a single time. The chain's CDR3 is CASSTRGLAKHNEQFF. Written as DNA, the CDR3 is TGTGCCAGCAGCACCAGGGGACTAGCGAAACACAATGAGCAGTTCTTC. The V call is TRBV13, the J call TRBJ2-1, with 10 bases fitting TRBD2. After removal of 5 bases from V and 5 bases from J, the junction contained 9 bases not matched to a gene. The CDR3 spans 16 residues. Germline V gives CDR1 PRHDT, CDR2 FYEKMQ (reference sequence).

The genes are TRBV7-9 and TRBJ1-2; D remains unclear. This CDR3 region has 9 residues. Germline CDR1 reads SEHNR; CDR2 reads FQNEAQ (reference sequence). V lost 1 base, J lost 10 bases, and 1 base lay in between. The CDR3 DNA reads TGTGCCAGCAGCTTAGACTACACCTTC. Translating it yields CASSLDYTF.

This clone appeared once. J is TRBJ1-1 and V is TRBV4-2; D remains ambiguous. With 1 base removed from V and 5 bases from J, the gap between germline ends came to 11 bases. Germline assignment: CDR1 LGHNA and CDR2 YNFKEQ. The CDR3 sequence is 14 residues long. The CDR3 DNA is TGTGCCAGCAGCCAAGGGGTCCTCGGGACTGAAGCTTTCTTT. This encodes CASSQGVLGTEAFF.

V gene TRBV30 combines with J gene TRBJ1-1; no reliable D call. Germline V gene sequence: CDR1 GTSNPN, CDR2 SVGIG (reference sequence). The CDR3 extends over 13 amino acids. V dropped 7 bases and J dropped 1 base, with 13 bases sitting between them. CDR3 sequence: CALRGRSNTEAFF. The DNA for the CDR3 is TGTGCCTTAAGAGGACGGTCGAACACTGAAGCTTTCTTT.

The rearrangement links TRBV6-1 to TRBJ2-7, with D possibly called TRBD1 or TRBD2 (5 bases each). Germline CDR1 is MNHNS and CDR2 is SASEGT. The V end lost 4 bases, the J end lost 5 bases, and 12 bases lay between the germline ends. The length of the CDR3 is 13 residues. The CDR3 sequence: CASSGGPLHEQYF. In nucleotides, the CDR3 is TGTGCCAGCAGTGGGGGACCGCTCCACGAGCAGTACTTC.

The rearrangement links TRBV4-2 to TRBJ1-5, with D unclear. CDR1 and CDR2 (germline): LGHNA, YNFKEQ. This CDR3 is 15 amino acids long. V lost 3 bases and J lost 1, with 10 bases in between. The CDR3 region is CASSQAQYSNQPQHF. DNA for the CDR3: TGTGCCAGCAGCCAGGCCCAATACAGCAATCAGCCCCAGCATTTT.

V usage is TRBV27 and J usage is TRBJ2-3; D is unclear. V shed 3 bases and J shed 3 bases, with 7 bases lying between them. The CDR3 has 13 residues. CDR1 is MNHEY, CDR2 SMNVEV, per germline (reference sequence). CDR3 sequence (DNA): TGTGCCAGCAGTTTCTGGGTAACAGATACGCAGTATTTT. As protein: CASSFWVTDTQYF.

The chain links TRBV9 to TRBJ2-1, with D perhaps matching TRBD2 (6 bases). CDR1 SGDLS and CDR2 YYNGEE come from the germline V gene. This CDR3 spans 17 amino acids. Trimming took off 3 bases at V and 0 bases at J, with 16 bases between the two ends. The CDR3 DNA reads as TGTGCCAGCAGCGACCCTGGGACTTACTTCTCCTACAATGAGCAGTTCTTC. Residues: CASSDPGTYFSYNEQFF.

The CDR3 here is CASTKLAGAANTGELFF. Here the CDR3 DNA reads TGTGCCAGCACCAAACTAGCGGGGGCCGCGAACACCGGGGAGCTGTTTTTT. The chain combines TRBV5-6 with TRBJ2-2, with 11 bases matching TRBD2. V lost 6 bases to trimming and J lost 0 bases; unmatched junction nucleotides: 7. The CDR3 spans 17 residues. The germline V gene encodes CDR1 SGHDT and CDR2 YYEEEE.

V gene TRBV5-4 combines with J gene TRBJ2-7; 7 nucleotides agree with TRBD2. CDR1 and CDR2 from the germline V gene are SGHNT and YYREEE (reference sequence). V lost 10 bases to trimming and J lost 2 bases; unmatched junction nucleotides: 6. This CDR3 has 12 amino acids. The CDR3 region has the DNA TGTGCCTTTGTCGGGGGGACCTACGAGCAGTACTTC. Translating gives CAFVGGTYEQYF. Full variable domain (remainder filled in from reference TRBV5-4 and TRBJ2-7): ETGVTQSPTHLIKTRGQQVTLRCSSQSGHNTVSWYQQALGQGPQFIFQYYREEENGRGNFPPRFSGLQFPNYSSELNVNALELDDSALYLCAFVGGTYEQYFGPGTRLTVT.

This clone was picked up a small number of times. This sequence joins TRBV30 and TRBJ2-7, with 11 bases aligning to TRBD2. CDR1 is GTSNPN, CDR2 SVGIG, per germline (reference sequence). CDR3 size: 13 residues. The DNA for the CDR3 is TGTGCTTTTACTAGCGGGGGCTCCTACGAGCAGTACTTC. Its translation: CAFTSGGSYEQYF. The whole variable domain, remainder taken from reference TRBV30 and TRBJ2-7, is SQTIHQWPATLVQPVGSPLSLECTVEGTSNPNLYWYRQAAGRGLQLLFYSVGIGQISSEVPQNLSASRPQDRQFILSSKKLLLSDSGFYLCAFTSGGSYEQYFGPGTRLTVT.

The chain uses TRBV7-2 and TRBJ2-7, with D unresolved. Looked up from germline, CDR1 is SGHTA and CDR2 is FQGNSA. The ends were cut back, 5 bases at V and 4 bases at J, with 12 bases in the middle. The CDR3 spans 13 residues. The CDR3 nucleotides read TGTGCCAGCAGCGGGATCGGAAGATACGAGCAGTACTTC. Protein sequence: CASSGIGRYEQYF.

The chain employs TRBV29-1 and TRBJ2-3, with TRBD1 as a possible D gene (6 bases). Germline-derived CDR1 and CDR2 are SQVTM and ANQGSEA. CDR3 length equals 15 residues. Trimming removed 4 bases at V and 2 bases at J, with 16 bases between. The CDR3 here is CSVAPYREFTDTQYF. DNA of the CDR3: TGCAGCGTTGCCCCCTACAGGGAATTCACAGATACGCAGTATTTT.

V is TRBV5-6 and J is TRBJ2-5; D not resolved. Trimming stripped 4 bases from V and 5 bases from J, with 9 bases between. Looked up from germline, CDR1 is SGHDT and CDR2 is YYEEEE. The CDR3 has 12 amino acids. CDR3 region: CASSPSSETQYF. The CDR3 bases are TGTGCCAGCAGCCCCTCCTCGGAGACCCAGTACTTC.

V usage is TRBV7-2 and J usage is TRBJ2-4, with D maybe TRBD2 (7 bases). The CDR3 totals 13 residues. V lost 4 bases to trimming and J lost 9 bases, with 13 bases between them. Germline lookup yields CDR1 SGHTA and CDR2 FQGNSA. The DNA for the CDR3 is TGTGCCAGCAGCTCAACAGGGAGGGCCATTCAGTACTTC. Protein: CASSSTGRAIQYF.

The chain couples TRBV2 to TRBJ1-2, with TRBD1 as a possible D gene (5 bases). Germline-derived CDR1 and CDR2 are SNHLY and FYNNEI. Trimming stripped 6 bases from V and 1 base from J, with 9 bases between. The CDR3 totals 13 residues. The CDR3 bases are TGTGCCAGCAGATCGACAGATAACTATGGCTACACCTTC. Translating gives CASRSTDNYGYTF. Combining the CDR3 with reference TRBV2 and TRBJ1-2 gives the whole variable domain EPEVTQTPSHQVTQMGQEVILRCVPISNHLYFYWYRQILGQKVEFLVSFYNNEISEKSEIFDDQFSVERPDGSNFTLKIRSTKLEDSAMYFCASRSTDNYGYTFGSGTRLTVV.

This chain uses TRBV5-4 with TRBJ1-1; D is unresolved. The CDR3 is 14 amino acids. Trimming removed 0 bases from V and 1 base from J, with 7 bases in between. Germline CDR1 and CDR2: SGHNT and YYREEE (reference sequence). The CDR3 bases are TGTGCCAGCAGCTTGGGGGTGGGGAACACTGAAGCTTTCTTT. Translated: CASSLGVGNTEAFF.

The rearrangement links TRBV7-8 to TRBJ2-5; D is tentatively TRBD1 or TRBD2 (6 bases each). Germline V gives CDR1 SGHVS, CDR2 FQNEAQ. The CDR3 covers 14 residues. V shed 7 bases and J shed 4 bases, with 16 bases lying between them. The CDR3 DNA reads as TGTGCCAGCAACCCGGAGGGGGGTGTAGAGACCCAGTACTTC. Its translation: CASNPEGGVETQYF.

In the case of this clone: The DNA is left out, because the CDR3 cannot be placed on it with certainty; the CDR3 is given as TCRdb lists it. The chain uses TRBV7-2 and TRBJ1-2; whether TRBD1, the table's D call, matches the DNA was not checked. Germline V CDR1 and CDR2: SGHTA, FQGNSA. The CDR3 spans 15 residues, counting both ends. The CDR3 here is CASSFGQGINYGCTF.

The chain links TRBV6-5 to TRBJ1-2; tentatively, D is TRBD1 (6 bases). This CDR3 has 15 residues. V lost 0 bases and J 4 bases, leaving 12 bases between the germline ends. Germline-derived CDR1 and CDR2 are MNHEY and SVGAGI. CDR3 DNA: TGTGCCAGCAGTTACTCCAAGGGCAGGGGCTATGGCTACACCTTC. Protein: CASSYSKGRGYGYTF.

This rearrangement joins TRBV11-2 to TRBJ2-7; 9 bases map to TRBD2. This CDR3 is built from 15 residues. Per germline, CDR1 SGHAT and CDR2 FQNNGV. V gave up 0 bases and J gave up 0 bases; unmatched junction bases: 0. The chain's CDR3 is CASSLELAGSYEQYF. CDR3 bases: TGTGCCAGCAGCTTAGAACTAGCGGGCTCCTACGAGCAGTACTTC. Full variable domain (missing parts from reference TRBV11-2 and TRBJ2-7): EAGVAQSPRYKIIEKRQSVAFWCNPISGHATLYWYQQILGQGPKLLIQFQNNGVVDDSQLPKDRFSAERLKGVDSTLKIQPAKLEDSAVYLCASSLELAGSYEQYFGPGTRLTVT.

V gene TRBV13 combines with J gene TRBJ2-5; maybe TRBD2 (6 bases). This CDR3 has 15 residues. Germline V lookup: CDR1 PRHDT, CDR2 FYEKMQ (reference sequence). Trimming removed 0 bases at V and 3 bases at J, with 11 bases between. The CDR3 sequence is CASSLGLALKETQYF. The CDR3 coding sequence is TGTGCCAGCAGCTTAGGACTAGCACTTAAAGAGACCCAGTACTTC. Full variable domain (remainder filled in from reference TRBV13 and TRBJ2-5): AAGVIQSPRHLIKEKRETATLKCYPIPRHDTVYWYQQGPGQDPQFLISFYEKMQSDKGSIPDRFSAQQFSDYHSELNMSSLELGDSALYFCASSLGLALKETQYFGPGTRLLVL.

The chain recombines TRBV9 with TRBJ2-1, with 11 bases lining up with TRBD2. Germline lookup yields CDR1 SGDLS and CDR2 YYNGEE. After removal of 5 bases from V and 4 bases from J, the junction contained 17 bases not matched to a gene. The CDR3 has 19 amino acids. In nucleotides, the CDR3 is TGTGCCAGCAGTCCCGGGAACTCGGGACTAGCGGAGCCTTACAATGAGCAGTTCTTC. Encoded protein: CASSPGNSGLAEPYNEQFF.

The V and J genes are TRBV11-2 and TRBJ2-3, with 10 bases that match TRBD1. Per the germline V gene, CDR1 is SGHAT and CDR2 is FQNNGV. J gave up 5 bases and V 7 bases, and 9 bases lay outside the gene matches. The CDR3 spans 15 residues. CDR3 in amino acids: CASTGTGAGGDTQYF. CDR3 nucleotide sequence: TGTGCCAGCACCGGGACAGGGGCTGGGGGAGATACGCAGTATTTT. The complete variable domain, with remaining parts taken from reference TRBV11-2 and TRBJ2-3, reads EAGVAQSPRYKIIEKRQSVAFWCNPISGHATLYWYQQILGQGPKLLIQFQNNGVVDDSQLPKDRFSAERLKGVDSTLKIQPAKLEDSAVYLCASTGTGAGGDTQYFGPGTRLTVL.

The J gene is TRBJ2-2, the V gene TRBV27, with 9 bases matching TRBD2. Germline V lookup: CDR1 MNHEY, CDR2 SMNVEV (reference sequence). The CDR3 runs 19 residues. The trim removed 7 bases at V and 6 bases at J, leaving 21 bases unmatched. CDR3 DNA sequence: TGTGCCAGCACCACTGGCCAGCATAGCGGGAGTAGGTGGGCCGGGGAGCTGTTTTTT. Translation: CASTTGQHSGSRWAGELFF.

The V and J genes are TRBV6-1 and TRBJ1-5; D gene ambiguous. The CDR3 runs 14 residues. Between the trimmed V and J ends, which lost 2 bases and 7 bases, there was a span of 12 bases. The germline V gene encodes CDR1 MNHNS and CDR2 SASEGT. CDR3 DNA: TGTGCCAGCAGTGAATATGGTCGAGGACAGCCCCAGCATTTT. It yields the protein CASSEYGRGQPQHF.